The source of this T cell receptor (beta chain) is a study of cytomegalovirus exposure and HLA in healthy donors. Study-wide points: For cytomegalovirus status, the classifier reportedly gave diagnoses with high specificity and sensitivity. Accurate prediction of most subjects' HLA-A and HLA-B alleles from TCR beta sequences was reported.

PCR primers comprised 60 Vbeta and 13 Jbeta primers. Clones were read by immunoSEQ multiplex PCR, and TCRdb kept only the in-frame ones, dropping some. Of approximately 250,000 clones listed, about 77% are singletons. This clone was detected only a few times. Its antigen is not identified. The CDR3 spans 15 residues. Germline CDR1 and CDR2: LNHDA and SQIVND (reference sequence). V lost 3 bases and J lost 7, with 16 bases in between. This clonotype was obtained from a boy between 10 and 17 years old in good health and CMV-seronegative. The V and J genes are TRBV19 and TRBJ2-1, with D perhaps matching TRBD2 (5 bases). Sequencing input: PBMCs. The CDR3 is CASSIPQRGLNEQFF. CDR3 nucleotides: TGTGCCAGTAGTATCCCCCAAAGAGGGCTGAATGAGCAGTTCTTC.